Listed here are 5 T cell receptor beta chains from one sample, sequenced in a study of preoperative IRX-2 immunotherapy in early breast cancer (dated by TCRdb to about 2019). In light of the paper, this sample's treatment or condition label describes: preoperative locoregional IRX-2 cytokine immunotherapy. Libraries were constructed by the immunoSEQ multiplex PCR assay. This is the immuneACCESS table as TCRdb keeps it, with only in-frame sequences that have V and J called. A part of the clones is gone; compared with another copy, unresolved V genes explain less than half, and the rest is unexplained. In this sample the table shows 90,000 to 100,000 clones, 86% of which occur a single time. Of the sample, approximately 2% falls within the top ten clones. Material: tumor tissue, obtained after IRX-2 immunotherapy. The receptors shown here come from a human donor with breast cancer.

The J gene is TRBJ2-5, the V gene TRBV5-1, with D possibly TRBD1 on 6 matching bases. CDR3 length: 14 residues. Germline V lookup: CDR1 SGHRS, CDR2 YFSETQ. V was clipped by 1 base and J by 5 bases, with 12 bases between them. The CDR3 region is CASSLKGVGETQYF. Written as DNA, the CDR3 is TGCGCCAGCAGCTTGAAGGGGGTAGGCGAGACCCAGTACTTC.

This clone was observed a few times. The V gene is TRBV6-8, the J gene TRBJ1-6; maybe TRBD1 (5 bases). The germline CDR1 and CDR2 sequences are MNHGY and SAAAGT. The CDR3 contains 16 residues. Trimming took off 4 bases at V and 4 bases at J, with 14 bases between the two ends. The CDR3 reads CASSLPAGQYNSPLHF. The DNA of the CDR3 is TGTGCCAGCAGTTTGCCCGCTGGACAATATAATTCACCCCTCCACTTT.

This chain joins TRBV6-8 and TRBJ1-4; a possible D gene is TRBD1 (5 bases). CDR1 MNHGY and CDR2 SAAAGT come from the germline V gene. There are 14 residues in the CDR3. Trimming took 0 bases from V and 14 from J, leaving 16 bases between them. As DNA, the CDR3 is TGTGCCAGCAGTTACTCACAGGCCCAGAAAGGGCTGTTTTTT. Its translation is CASSYSQAQKGLFF.

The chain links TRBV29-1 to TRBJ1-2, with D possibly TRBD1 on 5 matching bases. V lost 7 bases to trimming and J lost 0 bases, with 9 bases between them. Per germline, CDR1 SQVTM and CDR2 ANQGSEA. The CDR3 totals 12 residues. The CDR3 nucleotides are TGCAGCGGGGGCGGGTCTAACTATGGCTACACCTTC. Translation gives CSGGGSNYGYTF.

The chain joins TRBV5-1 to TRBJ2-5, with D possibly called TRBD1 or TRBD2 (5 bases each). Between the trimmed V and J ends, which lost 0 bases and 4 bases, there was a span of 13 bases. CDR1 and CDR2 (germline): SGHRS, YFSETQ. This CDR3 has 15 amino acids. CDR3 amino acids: CASSLAGAAPETQYF. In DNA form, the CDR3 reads TGCGCCAGCAGCTTGGCCGGGGCAGCCCCAGAGACCCAGTACTTC.